This T cell receptor (beta chain) derives from a study of T-cell memory formation after mild COVID-19. The sample holds one count of this clonotype. TCRdb reanalysed the 5' RACE reads using MiXCR and keeps one entry per CDR3 protein. The data show hundreds of thousands of distinct CDR3 sequences, 24% seen once. The specimen sequenced was PBMCs or a T cell subset sorted from them (not recorded which). The sequence derives from an adult woman who had mild COVID-19 (a few samples of this study predate the infection). Cell type and time point are not known.

The CDR3 loop is CSARELAWYEQYF. CDR3 nucleotide sequence: TGCAGTGCTAGAGAGCTAGCGTGGTACGAGCAGTACTTC. The J gene is TRBJ2-7, the V gene TRBV20-1; perhaps TRBD2 as D (6 bases). Trimming removed 0 bases from V and 4 bases from J, with 10 bases in between. Germline values: CDR1 DFQATT, CDR2 SNEGSKA (reference sequence). This CDR3 is built from 13 residues.